This TCR beta chain was profiled in a study of T cells in Graves' hyperthyroidism and ophthalmopathy. This clonotype was seen a few times. This CDR3 is 13 amino acids long. CDR1 is DFQATT and CDR2 is SNEGSKA in the germline V gene (reference sequence). With 6 bases removed from V and 4 bases from J, the gap between germline ends came to 14 bases. Using RNA transcripts as the source, TCR beta CDR3 regions were amplified. HTBI primers were the set used in a first-round RT-PCR of the TCR CDR3. TCRdb independently ran MiXCR on the multiplex PCR reads; one entry per CDR3 protein. The table includes around 540,000 distinct CDR3 sequences, 16% detected once. Cells are PBMCs isolated from roughly 9.2 ml of fresh blood.

The sequenced sample was blood. V and J are TRBV20-1 and TRBJ2-3; tentative D call: TRBD2 (6 bases). This clonotype was obtained from a young woman with Graves' ophthalmopathy. CDR3 region: CSARLVRADTQYF. For the CDR3, the DNA is TGCAGTGCGAGACTAGTTAGGGCAGATACGCAGTATTTT.